This T cell receptor beta chain was observed in a study of cytomegalovirus exposure and HLA in healthy donors. CDR3 length: 17 amino acids. Germline lookup yields CDR1 MNHEY and CDR2 SMNVEV (reference sequence). V was clipped by 3 bases and J by 6 bases, with 24 bases between them. The study ran its PCR with 60 Vbeta and 13 Jbeta primers. Method: immunoSEQ multiplex PCR; TCRdb's copy keeps in-frame clones and lacks some. The repertoire has approximately 190,000 clones, about 89% of them found once; the top ten carry over 1%. The sample was PBMCs. This clonotype originated in a man under 40 in good health and CMV-seronegative. This rearrangement joins TRBV27 to TRBJ2-7; D perhaps matches TRBD1 (6 bases). The CDR3 bases are TGTGCCAGCAGTTTCCTCCTCGGCGGCAGGGGAGTGGTCGAGCAGTACTTC. Translation: CASSFLLGGRGVVEQYF.